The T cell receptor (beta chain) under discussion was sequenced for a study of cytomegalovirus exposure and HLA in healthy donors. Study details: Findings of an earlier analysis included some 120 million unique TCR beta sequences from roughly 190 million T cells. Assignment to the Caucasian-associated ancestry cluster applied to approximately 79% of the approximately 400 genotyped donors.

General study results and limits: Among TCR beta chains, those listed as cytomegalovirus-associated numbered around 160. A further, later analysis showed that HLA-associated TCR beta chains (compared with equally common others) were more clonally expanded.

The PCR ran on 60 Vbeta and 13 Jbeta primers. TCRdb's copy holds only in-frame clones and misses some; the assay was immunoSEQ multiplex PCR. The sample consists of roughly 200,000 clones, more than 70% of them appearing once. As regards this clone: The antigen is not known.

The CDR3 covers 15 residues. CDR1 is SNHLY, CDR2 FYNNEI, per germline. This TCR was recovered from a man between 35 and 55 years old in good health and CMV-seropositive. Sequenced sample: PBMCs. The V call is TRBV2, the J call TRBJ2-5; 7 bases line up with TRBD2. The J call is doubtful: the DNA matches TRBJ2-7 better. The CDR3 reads CASSLGGRGGYEQYF. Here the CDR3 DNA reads TGTGCCAGCAGTCTCGGCGGGAGAGGTGGGTACGAGCAGTACTTC.